This T cell receptor (beta chain) appears in the sequencing data of a study of T cell responses to AZD1222 COVID-19 vaccine. Points from the study as a whole: Repertoires were obtained only post-peak T cell response. Just a handful of AZD1222 recipients were seropositive at baseline. Females made up more of the donors, who were largely white British, and clonal diversity may have come out too low.

Sequencing used immunoSEQ multiplex PCR; TCRdb keeps in-frame clones, though not all of them. There are 95,000 to 150,000 clones in the sample; roughly 91% occur only once, and approximately 1.3% lies in the top ten. To note about this clone: What it binds is not known.

Germline CDR1 LNHDA, CDR2 SQIVND (reference sequence). Trimming removed 3 bases from V and 4 bases from J, with 7 bases in between. This CDR3 spans 13 amino acids. This receptor was taken from an adult in good health. Source: peripheral blood, taken on day 0 of AZD1222 vaccination. V is TRBV19 and J is TRBJ1-3; no firm D call. CDR3 sequence (DNA): TGTGCCAGTAGTATTGGCAGGGGAAACACCATATATTTT. Its translation is CASSIGRGNTIYF.